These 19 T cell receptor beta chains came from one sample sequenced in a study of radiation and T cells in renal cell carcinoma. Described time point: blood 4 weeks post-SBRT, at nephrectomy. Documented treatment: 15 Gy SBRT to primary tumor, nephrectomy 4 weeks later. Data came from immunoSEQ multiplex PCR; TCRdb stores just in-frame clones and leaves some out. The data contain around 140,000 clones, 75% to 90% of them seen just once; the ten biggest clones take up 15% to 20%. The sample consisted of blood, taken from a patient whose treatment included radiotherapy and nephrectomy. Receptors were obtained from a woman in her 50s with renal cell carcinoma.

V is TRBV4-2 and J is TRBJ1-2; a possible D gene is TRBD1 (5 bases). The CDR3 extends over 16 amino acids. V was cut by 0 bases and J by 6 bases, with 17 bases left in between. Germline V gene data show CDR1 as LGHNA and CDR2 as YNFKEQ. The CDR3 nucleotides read TGTGCCAGCAGCCAAGATTTTGGCAGGGAGGGTCATGGCTACACCTTC. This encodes CASSQDFGREGHGYTF.

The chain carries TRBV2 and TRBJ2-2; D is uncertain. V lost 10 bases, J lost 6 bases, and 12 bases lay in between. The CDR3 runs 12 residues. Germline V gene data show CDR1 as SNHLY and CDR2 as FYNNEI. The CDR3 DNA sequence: TGTGCCACCTCCCTTTTGGCCGGGGAGCTGTTTTTT. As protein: CATSLLAGELFF.

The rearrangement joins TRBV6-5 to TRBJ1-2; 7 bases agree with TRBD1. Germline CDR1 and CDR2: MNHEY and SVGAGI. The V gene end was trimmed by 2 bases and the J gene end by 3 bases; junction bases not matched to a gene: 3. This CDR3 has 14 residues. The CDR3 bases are TGTGCCAGCAGTTACACAACAGGGGACTATGGCTACACCTTC. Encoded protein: CASSYTTGDYGYTF.

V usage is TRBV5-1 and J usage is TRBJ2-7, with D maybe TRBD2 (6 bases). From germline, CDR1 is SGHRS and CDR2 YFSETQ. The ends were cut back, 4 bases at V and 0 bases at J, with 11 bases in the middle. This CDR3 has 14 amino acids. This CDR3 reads CASSPGTPSYEQYF. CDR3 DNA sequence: TGCGCCAGCAGCCCAGGGACTCCCTCCTACGAGCAGTACTTC.

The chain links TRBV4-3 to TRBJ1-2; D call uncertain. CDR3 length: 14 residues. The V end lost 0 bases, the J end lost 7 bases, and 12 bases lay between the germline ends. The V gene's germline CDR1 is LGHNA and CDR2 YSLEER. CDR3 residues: CASSQDAGVAGYTF. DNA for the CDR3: TGCGCCAGCAGCCAAGATGCGGGAGTGGCTGGCTACACCTTC.

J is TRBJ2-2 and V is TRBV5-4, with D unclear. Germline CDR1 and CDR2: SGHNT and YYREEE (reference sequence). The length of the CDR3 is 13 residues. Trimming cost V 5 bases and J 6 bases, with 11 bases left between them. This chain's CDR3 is CASSPTAAGELFF. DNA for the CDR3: TGTGCCAGCAGTCCGACGGCGGCCGGGGAGCTGTTTTTT.

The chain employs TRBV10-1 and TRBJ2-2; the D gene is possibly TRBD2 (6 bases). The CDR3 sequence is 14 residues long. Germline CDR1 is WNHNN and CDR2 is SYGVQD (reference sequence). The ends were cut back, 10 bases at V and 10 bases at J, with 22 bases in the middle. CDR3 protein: CANKVYGGCTELFF. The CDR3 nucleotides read TGCGCCAATAAGGTATACGGGGGTTGTACGGAGCTGTTTTTT.

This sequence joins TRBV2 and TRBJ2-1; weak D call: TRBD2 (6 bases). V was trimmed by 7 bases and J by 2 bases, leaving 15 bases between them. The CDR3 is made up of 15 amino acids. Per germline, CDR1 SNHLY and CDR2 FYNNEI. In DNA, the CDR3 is TGTGCCAGCAAAAACAAGGCGGGACCCTACAATGAGCAGTTCTTC. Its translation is CASKNKAGPYNEQFF.

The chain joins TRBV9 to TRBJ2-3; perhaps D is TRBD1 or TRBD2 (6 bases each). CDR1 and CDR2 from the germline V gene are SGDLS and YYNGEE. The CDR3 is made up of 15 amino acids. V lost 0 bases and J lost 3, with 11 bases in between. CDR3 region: CASSVGGAPTDTQYF. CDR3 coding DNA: TGTGCCAGCAGCGTAGGGGGGGCGCCGACAGATACGCAGTATTTT.

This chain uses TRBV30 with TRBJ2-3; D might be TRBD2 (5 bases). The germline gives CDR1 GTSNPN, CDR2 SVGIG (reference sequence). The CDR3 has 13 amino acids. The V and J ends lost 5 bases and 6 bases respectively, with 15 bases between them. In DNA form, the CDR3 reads TGTGCCTGGGGGAAGCTAGCCTGGGATACGCAGTATTTT. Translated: CAWGKLAWDTQYF.

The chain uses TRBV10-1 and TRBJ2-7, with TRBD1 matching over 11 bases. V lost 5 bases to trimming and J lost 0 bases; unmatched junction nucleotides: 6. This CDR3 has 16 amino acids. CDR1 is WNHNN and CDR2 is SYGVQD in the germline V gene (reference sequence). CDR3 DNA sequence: TGCGCCAGCAGTCATTCGGGACAGGGGGACTCCTACGAGCAGTACTTC. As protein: CASSHSGQGDSYEQYF.

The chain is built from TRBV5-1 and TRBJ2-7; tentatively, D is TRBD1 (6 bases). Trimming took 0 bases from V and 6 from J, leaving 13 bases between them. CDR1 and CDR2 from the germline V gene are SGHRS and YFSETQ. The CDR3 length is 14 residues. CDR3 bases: TGCGCCAGCAGCTTGGAGCCGACAGGACTCGAGCAGTACTTC. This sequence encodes CASSLEPTGLEQYF.

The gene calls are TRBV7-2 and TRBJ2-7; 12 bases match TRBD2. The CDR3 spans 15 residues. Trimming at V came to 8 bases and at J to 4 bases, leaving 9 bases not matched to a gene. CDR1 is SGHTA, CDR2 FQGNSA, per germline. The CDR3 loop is CASGPPGLAGYEQYF. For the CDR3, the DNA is TGTGCCAGCGGGCCCCCGGGACTAGCGGGTTACGAGCAGTACTTC.

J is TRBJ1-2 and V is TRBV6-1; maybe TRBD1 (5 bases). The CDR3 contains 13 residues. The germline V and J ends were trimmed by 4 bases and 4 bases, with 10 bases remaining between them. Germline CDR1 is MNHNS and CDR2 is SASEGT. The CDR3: CASSAAQGYGYTF. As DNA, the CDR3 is TGTGCCAGCAGTGCCGCGCAGGGCTATGGCTACACCTTC.

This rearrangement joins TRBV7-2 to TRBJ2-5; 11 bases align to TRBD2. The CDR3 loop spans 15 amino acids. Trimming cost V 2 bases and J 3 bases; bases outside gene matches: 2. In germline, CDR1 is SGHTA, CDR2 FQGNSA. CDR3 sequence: CASSLSSGGEETQYF. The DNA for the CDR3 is TGTGCCAGCAGCTTAAGTAGCGGGGGGGAAGAGACCCAGTACTTC. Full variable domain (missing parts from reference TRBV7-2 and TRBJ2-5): GAGVSQSPSNKVTEKGKDVELRCDPISGHTALYWYRQSLGQGLEFLIYFQGNSAPDKSGLPSDRFSAERTGGSVSTLTIQRTQQEDSAVYLCASSLSSGGEETQYFGPGTRLLVL.

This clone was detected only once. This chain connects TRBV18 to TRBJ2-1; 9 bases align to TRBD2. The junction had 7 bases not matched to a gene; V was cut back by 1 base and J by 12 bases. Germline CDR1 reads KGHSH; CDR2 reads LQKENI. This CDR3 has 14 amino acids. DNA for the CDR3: TGTGCCAGCTCACCACTAGCGGGAGATTTAGTGCAGTTCTTC. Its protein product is CASSPLAGDLVQFF.

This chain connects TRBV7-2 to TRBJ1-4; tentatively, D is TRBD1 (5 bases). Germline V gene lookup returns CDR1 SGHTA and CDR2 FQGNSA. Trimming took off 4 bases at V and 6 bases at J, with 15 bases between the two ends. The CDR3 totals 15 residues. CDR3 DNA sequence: TGTGCCAGCAGCTCCACTGGGGCCGTTGATGAAAAACTGTTTTTT. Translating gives CASSSTGAVDEKLFF.

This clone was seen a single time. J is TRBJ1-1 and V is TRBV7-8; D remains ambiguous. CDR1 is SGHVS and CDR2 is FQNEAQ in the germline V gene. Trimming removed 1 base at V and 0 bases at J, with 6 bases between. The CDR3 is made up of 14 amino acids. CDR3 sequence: CASSLVKMNTEAFF. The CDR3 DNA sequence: TGTGCCAGCAGCTTAGTGAAGATGAACACTGAAGCTTTCTTT.

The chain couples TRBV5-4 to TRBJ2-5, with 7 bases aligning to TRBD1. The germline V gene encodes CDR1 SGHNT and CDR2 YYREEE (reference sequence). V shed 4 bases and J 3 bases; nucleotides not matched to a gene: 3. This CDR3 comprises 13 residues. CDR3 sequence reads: CASSVDREETQYF. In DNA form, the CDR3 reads TGTGCCAGCAGCGTCGACAGGGAAGAGACCCAGTACTTC.